This T cell receptor beta chain appears in the sequencing data of a study of shared clonotypes between healthy human individuals. Per germline, CDR1 KGHSH and CDR2 LQKENI. V gave up 3 bases and J gave up 3 bases, with 14 bases separating them. The CDR3 is 15 residues long. TCRdb's copy holds only in-frame clones and misses some; the assay was immunoSEQ multiplex PCR. Seen here are millions of clones, 85% to 95% observed once, and the top ten hold 0.13%. The gene calls are TRBV18 and TRBJ2-5, with D possibly matching TRBD2 (5 bases). The sample consisted of naive CD4+ T cells sorted from blood. The subset: CD45RA+ positively selected. The source of this sequence is a man between 18 and 29 years old in good health. The CDR3 spells CASSPKRYGEETQYF. CDR3 in DNA: TGTGCCAGCTCACCTAAGCGGTATGGGGAAGAGACCCAGTACTTC.